The clone carrying this T cell receptor beta chain was observed many times. Its antigen is as yet unknown. This CDR3 spans 15 amino acids. Germline CDR1 DFQATT, CDR2 SNEGSKA (reference sequence). V was pared by 2 bases and J by 2 bases, with 8 bases of the junction left unmatched. The data are from a study of post-analysis software for immune sequencing data. Across the whole study: The disease courses spanned relapsing-remitting, secondary progressive and progressive-relapsing forms of multiple sclerosis.

Unique-molecular-identifier-tagged TCR beta cDNA libraries were used. Each CDR3 protein gets one entry after TCRdb re-called the PCR reads with MiXCR. The sample lists about 430,000 distinct CDR3 sequences, 39% occurring once. Whole-study results and caveats: Samples made in the same batch grouped tightly together by F measure. Among about 5 TRBV segments more frequent in patients than controls were TRBV5-6, TRBV5-1 and TRBV20-1. People with multiple sclerosis had a significantly lower normalized Chao1 diversity than controls did.

Sequenced material: blood. This TCR derives from a girl aged 2 to 10 with multiple sclerosis. The J gene is TRBJ2-7, the V gene TRBV20-1; 8 nucleotides line up with TRBD2. CDR3 coding DNA: TGCAGTGCTAGACGCTCTAGCGGGCCTGCCTACGAGCAGTACTTC. Its protein product is CSARRSSGPAYEQYF.